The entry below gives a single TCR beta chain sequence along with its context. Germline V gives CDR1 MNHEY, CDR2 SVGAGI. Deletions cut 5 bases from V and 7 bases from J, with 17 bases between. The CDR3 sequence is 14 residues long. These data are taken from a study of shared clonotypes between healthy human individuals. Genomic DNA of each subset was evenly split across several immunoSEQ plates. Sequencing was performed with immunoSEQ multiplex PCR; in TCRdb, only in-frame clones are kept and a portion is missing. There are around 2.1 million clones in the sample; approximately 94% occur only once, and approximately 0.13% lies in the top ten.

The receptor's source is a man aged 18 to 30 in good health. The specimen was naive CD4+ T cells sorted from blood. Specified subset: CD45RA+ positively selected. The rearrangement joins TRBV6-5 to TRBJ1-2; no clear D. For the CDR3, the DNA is TGTGCCAGCAGTCCCCTGGCGGGCTCACTTGGCTACACCTTC. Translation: CASSPLAGSLGYTF.